This T cell receptor beta chain was sequenced for a study of T cell responses to AZD1222 COVID-19 vaccine. Study information: Second doses that came at about 4 or about 12 weeks were put together.

The study, taken as a whole, reports: Most donors were white British and more were female, and clonal diversity was possibly underestimated.

Only a few counts were recorded for this clone. The antigen is unknown. Trimming cost V 4 bases and J 2 bases, with 20 bases left between them. The CDR3 is 17 amino acids. Germline loops: CDR1 LGHNA, CDR2 YNFKEQ. Sequencing used immunoSEQ multiplex PCR; TCRdb keeps in-frame clones, though not all of them. The table lists more than 85,000 clones, 87% of them singletons. V usage is TRBV4-2 and J usage is TRBJ1-2; the D is unclear. The input for sequencing was peripheral blood, taken on day 0 of AZD1222 vaccination. The receptor was derived from an adult in good health. The CDR3 DNA reads TGTGCCAGCAGCCGTTGGTCTGGCGGCCTGAACAACTATGGCTACACCTTC. This sequence encodes CASSRWSGGLNNYGYTF.